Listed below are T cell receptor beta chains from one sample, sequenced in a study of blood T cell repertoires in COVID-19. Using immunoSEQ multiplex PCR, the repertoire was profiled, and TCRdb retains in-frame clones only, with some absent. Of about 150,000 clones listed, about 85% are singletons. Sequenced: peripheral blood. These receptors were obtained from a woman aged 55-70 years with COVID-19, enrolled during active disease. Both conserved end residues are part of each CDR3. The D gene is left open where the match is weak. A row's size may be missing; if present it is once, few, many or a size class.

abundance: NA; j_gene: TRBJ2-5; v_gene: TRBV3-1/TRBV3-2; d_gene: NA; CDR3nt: TGTGCCAGCAGCCAAGAAGGGGGATCCAAAGAGACCCAGTACTTC; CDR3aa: CASSQEGGSKETQYF
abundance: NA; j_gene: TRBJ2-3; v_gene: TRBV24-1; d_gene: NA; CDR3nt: TGTGCCACCAGTGATCCCCGCCAGGGACTTAGCACAGATACGCAGTATTTT; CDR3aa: CATSDPRQGLSTDTQYF
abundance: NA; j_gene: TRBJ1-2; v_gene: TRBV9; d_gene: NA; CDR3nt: TGTGCCAGCAGCGCCCATAGAGTCATTGGGGGGTTAGGATATGGCTACACCTTC; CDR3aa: CASSAHRVIGGLGYGYTF
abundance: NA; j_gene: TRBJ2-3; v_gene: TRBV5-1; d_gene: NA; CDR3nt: TGCGCCAGCGGCTTGGGAGACAGGGACTGGGGTAGAACAGATACGCAGTATTTT; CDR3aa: CASGLGDRDWGRTDTQYF
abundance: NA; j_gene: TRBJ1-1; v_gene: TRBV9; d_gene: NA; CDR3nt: TGTGCCAGCAGCGCCCAGACGACAGTGAACACTGAAGCTTTCTTT; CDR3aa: CASSAQTTVNTEAFF
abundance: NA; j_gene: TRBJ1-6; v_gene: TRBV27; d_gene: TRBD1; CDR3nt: TGTGCCAGCAGACGACAGGGATATAATTCACCCCTCCACTTT; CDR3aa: CASRRQGYNSPLHF
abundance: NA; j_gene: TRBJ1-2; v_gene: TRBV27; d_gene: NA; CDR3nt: TGTGCCAGCAGTATAAGGACTTCACCCCCTTATGGCTACACCTTC; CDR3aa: CASSIRTSPPYGYTF
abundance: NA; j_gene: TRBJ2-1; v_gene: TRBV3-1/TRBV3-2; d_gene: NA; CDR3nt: TGTGCCAGCAGCCCGCAGGGGAATTCCTACAATGAGCAGTTCTTC; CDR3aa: CASSPQGNSYNEQFF
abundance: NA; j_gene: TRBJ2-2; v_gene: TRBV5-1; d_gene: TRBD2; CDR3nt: TGCGCCAGCAGCTGGACTAGCGGGGGACCGAACACCGGGGAGCTGTTTTTT; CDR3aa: CASSWTSGGPNTGELFF
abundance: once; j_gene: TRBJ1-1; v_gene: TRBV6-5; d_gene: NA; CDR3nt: TGTGCCAGCAGGGCCGGGACACTAGACCCTGAAGCTTTCTTT; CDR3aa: CASRAGTLDPEAFF
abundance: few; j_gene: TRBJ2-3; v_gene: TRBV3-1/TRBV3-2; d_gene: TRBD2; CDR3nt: TGTGCCAGCAGGGTTACTAGCGGGAGTCCAGATACGCAGTATTTT; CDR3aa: CASRVTSGSPDTQYF
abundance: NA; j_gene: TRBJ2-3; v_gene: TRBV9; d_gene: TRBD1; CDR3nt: TGTGCCAGCAGCGCCCGGGACAGACACACAGATACGCAGTATTTT; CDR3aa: CASSARDRHTDTQYF
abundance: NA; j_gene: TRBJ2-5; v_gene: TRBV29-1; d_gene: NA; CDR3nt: TGCAGCGTTGATCGTCGAGGGCAAGAGACCCAGTACTTC; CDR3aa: CSVDRRGQETQYF
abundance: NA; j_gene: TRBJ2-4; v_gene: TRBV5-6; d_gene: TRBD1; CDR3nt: TGTGCCAGCAGTTATACGGGACAGGGCCGAAACATTCAGTACTTC; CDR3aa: CASSYTGQGRNIQYF
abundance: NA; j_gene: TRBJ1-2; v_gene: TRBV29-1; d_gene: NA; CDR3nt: TGCAGCGTTCCCTTAAACTATGGCTACACCTTC; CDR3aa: CSVPLNYGYTF
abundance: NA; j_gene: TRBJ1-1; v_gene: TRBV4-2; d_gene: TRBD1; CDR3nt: TGTGCCAGCAGCCAAGACGTCTCGACGGGACAGAGAACAGCTTTCTTT; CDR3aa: CASSQDVSTGQRTAFF
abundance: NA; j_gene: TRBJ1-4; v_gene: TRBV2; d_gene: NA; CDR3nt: TGTGCCGGCGCACCGGGACTAGGGGAGGAAAAACTGTTTTTT; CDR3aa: CAGAPGLGEEKLFF
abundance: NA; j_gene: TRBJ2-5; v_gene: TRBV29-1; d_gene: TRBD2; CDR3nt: TGCAGCGTTGAGCCGGGAGGGGCGGAGACCCAGTACTTC; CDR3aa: CSVEPGGAETQYF
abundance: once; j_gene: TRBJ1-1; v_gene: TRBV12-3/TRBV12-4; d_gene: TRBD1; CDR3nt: TGTGCCAGCAGTTTTGACAGGGGCACTGAAGCTTTCTTT; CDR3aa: CASSFDRGTEAFF
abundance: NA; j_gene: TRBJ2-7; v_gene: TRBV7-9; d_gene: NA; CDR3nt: TGTGCCAGCAGCTTTAGTTACGAGCAGTACTTC; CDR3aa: CASSFSYEQYF
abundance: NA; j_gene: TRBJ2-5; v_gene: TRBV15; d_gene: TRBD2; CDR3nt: TGTGCCACCAGCAGAGCGGGGGGGCTGGAGACCCAGTACTTC; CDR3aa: CATSRAGGLETQYF
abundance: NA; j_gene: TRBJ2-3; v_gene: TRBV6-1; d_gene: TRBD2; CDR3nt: TGTGCCAGCAGTGAAGGGCTAGCGGGGACAGATACGCAGTATTTT; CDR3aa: CASSEGLAGTDTQYF
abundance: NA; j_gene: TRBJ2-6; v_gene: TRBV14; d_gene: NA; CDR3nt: TGTGCCAGCAGCCAAACAGGGTTCGGGGCCAACGTCCTGACTTTC; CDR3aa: CASSQTGFGANVLTF
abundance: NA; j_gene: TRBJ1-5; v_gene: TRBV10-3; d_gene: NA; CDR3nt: TGTGCCATCAGGGATGAACAGGGTGGAAATCAGCCCCAGCATTTT; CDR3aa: CAIRDEQGGNQPQHF
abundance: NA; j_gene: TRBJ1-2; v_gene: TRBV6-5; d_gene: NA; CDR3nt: TGTGCCAGCAGTTACTCCCGGGCAGGGGCCTATGGCTACACCTTC; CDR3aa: CASSYSRAGAYGYTF
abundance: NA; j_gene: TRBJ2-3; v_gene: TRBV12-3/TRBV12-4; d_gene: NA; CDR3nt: TGTGCCAGCAGATTTGACTTAACAGATACGCAGTATTTT; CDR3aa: CASRFDLTDTQYF
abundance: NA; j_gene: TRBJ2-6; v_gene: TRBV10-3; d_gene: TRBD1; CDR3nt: TGTGCCATCAATCAGGGGGCTTCTGGGGCCAACGTCCTGACTTTC; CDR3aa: CAINQGASGANVLTF
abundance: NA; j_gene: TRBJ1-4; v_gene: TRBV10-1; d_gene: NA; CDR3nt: TGCGCCAGCAGTGACTTCCAGGGAAATGAAAAACTGTTTTTT; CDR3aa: CASSDFQGNEKLFF
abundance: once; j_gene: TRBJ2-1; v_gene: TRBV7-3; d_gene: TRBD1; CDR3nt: TGTGCCAGCAGCTCCGGACAGGGGTTCAACAATGAGCAGTTCTTC; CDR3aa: CASSSGQGFNNEQFF
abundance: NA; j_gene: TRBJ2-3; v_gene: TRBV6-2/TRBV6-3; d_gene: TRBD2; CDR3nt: TGTGCCAGCAGTCAACCGGGACTAGCGGCAGATACGCAGTATTTT; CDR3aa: CASSQPGLAADTQYF
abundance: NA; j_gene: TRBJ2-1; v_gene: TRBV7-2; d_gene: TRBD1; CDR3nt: TGTGCCAGCATCCCTAGGACAGGACCTCGCTACAATGAGCAGTTCTTC; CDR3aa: CASIPRTGPRYNEQFF
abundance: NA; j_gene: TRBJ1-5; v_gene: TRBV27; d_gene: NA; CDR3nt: TGTGCCAGCAGTACACAGAGGGTATTCGGTCAGCCCCAGCATTTT; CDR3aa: CASSTQRVFGQPQHF
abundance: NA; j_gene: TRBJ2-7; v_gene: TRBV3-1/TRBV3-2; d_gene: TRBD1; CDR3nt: TGTGCCAGCAGCCGACAGGGATCCTACGAGCAGTACTTC; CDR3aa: CASSRQGSYEQYF
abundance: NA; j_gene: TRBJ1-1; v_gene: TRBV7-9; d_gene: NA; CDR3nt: TGTGCCAGCAGCCCCGAGCACACTGAAGCTTTCTTT; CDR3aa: CASSPEHTEAFF
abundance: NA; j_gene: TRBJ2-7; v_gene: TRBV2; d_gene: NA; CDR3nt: TGTGCCAGCAGTGTACGGTACGAGCAGTACTTC; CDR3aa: CASSVRYEQYF
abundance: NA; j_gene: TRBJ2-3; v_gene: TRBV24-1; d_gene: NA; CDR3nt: TGTGCCACCAGTGATTGGACAGTCCCTATCACAGATACGCAGTATTTT; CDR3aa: CATSDWTVPITDTQYF